Listed below are T cell receptor beta chains from one sample, sequenced in a study of early T cells in non-severe SARS-CoV-2 infection. TCRdb redid the calling of the 5' RACE reads with MiXCR, one entry per CDR3 protein. The data show roughly 90,000 distinct CDR3 sequences, roughly 15% seen once. The sequenced sample consisted of whole blood. The source is an adult who was a healthcare worker with PCR-confirmed SARS-CoV-2 infection or an uninfected control (not recorded which). The CDR3 runs from the conserved cysteine through the conserved F or W. Each record gives: CDR3 protein, CDR3 DNA, D gene, V gene, clone size, J gene. D genes are given only for firm matches. Size is omitted from some rows. Given values are once, few, many or a class for expanded clones.

CDR3: CASTGIGAVGTQYF
DNA: TGTGCCAGCACGGGCATAGGGGCCGTTGGGACCCAGTACTTC
D: -
V: TRBV2
size: -
J: TRBJ2-5

CDR3: CASSQETGKGTGELFF
DNA: TGCGCCAGCAGCCAAGAGACAGGGAAGGGAACCGGGGAGCTGTTTTTT
D: TRBD1
V: TRBV4-1
size: few
J: TRBJ2-2

CDR3: CASSFGRQETQYF
DNA: TGTGCCAGCAGCTTCGGGAGACAAGAGACCCAGTACTTC
D: -
V: TRBV7-3
size: many
J: TRBJ2-5

CDR3: CASSPRQGGGLANYGYTF
DNA: TGCGCCAGCAGCCCGCGGCAGGGAGGCGGGCTCGCTAACTATGGCTACACCTTC
D: -
V: TRBV5-1
size: few
J: TRBJ1-2

CDR3: CASNGQTGTGAGEEAFF
DNA: TGTGCCAGCAACGGCCAGACAGGGACGGGTGCCGGTGAGGAAGCTTTCTTT
D: TRBD1
V: TRBV6-6
size: -
J: TRBJ1-1

CDR3: CASSSRLAGGPSNEQFF
DNA: TGCGCCAGCAGCTCAAGACTAGCGGGGGGGCCCAGCAATGAGCAGTTCTTC
D: TRBD2
V: TRBV5-1
size: -
J: TRBJ2-1

CDR3: CASSPSGGVYNEQFF
DNA: TGTGCCAGCAGTCCAAGCGGGGGGGTGTACAATGAGCAGTTCTTC
D: TRBD2
V: TRBV12-3/TRBV12-4
size: -
J: TRBJ2-1

CDR3: CASSLWGSTEAFF
DNA: TGTGCCAGCAGCTTGTGGGGGAGCACTGAAGCTTTCTTT
D: -
V: TRBV5-8
size: -
J: TRBJ1-1

CDR3: CASSQDHRDSPLHF
DNA: TGTGCCAGCAGCCAAGATCACAGGGATTCACCCCTCCACTTT
D: -
V: TRBV3-1
size: many
J: TRBJ1-6

CDR3: CASTRGQRYNEQFF
DNA: TGTGCCAGCACCCGCGGACAGCGATACAATGAGCAGTTCTTC
D: -
V: TRBV2
size: -
J: TRBJ2-1

CDR3: CASSLDAGRGEAFF
DNA: TGTGCCAGCAGTTTAGATGCAGGGAGGGGTGAAGCTTTCTTT
D: -
V: TRBV12-3/TRBV12-4
size: -
J: TRBJ1-1

CDR3: CASSNGRINTDTQYF
DNA: TGTGCCAGCAGCAACGGACGAATTAACACAGATACGCAGTATTTT
D: -
V: TRBV9
size: many
J: TRBJ2-3

CDR3: CSVALGTAPQTQYF
DNA: TGCAGCGTCGCTCTCGGGACAGCTCCACAAACCCAGTACTTC
D: TRBD1
V: TRBV29-1
size: once
J: TRBJ2-5

CDR3: CASSKGLLDEYF
DNA: TGTGCCAGCAGTAAGGGACTACTGGATGAGTACTTC
D: TRBD2
V: TRBV6-6
size: few
J: TRBJ2-5

CDR3: CASNKPTNRGGYTF
DNA: TGTGCCAGCAACAAGCCGACTAACCGCGGTGGCTACACCTTC
D: -
V: TRBV7-2
size: -
J: TRBJ1-2

CDR3: CASSMTSGGSEQFF
DNA: TGTGCCAGTAGTATGACTAGCGGGGGGAGTGAGCAGTTCTTC
D: TRBD2
V: TRBV19
size: -
J: TRBJ2-1

CDR3: CASLRGGVSGDTQYF
DNA: TGCGCCAGCCTCCGAGGGGGGGTGAGTGGCGATACGCAGTATTTT
D: -
V: TRBV5-1
size: many
J: TRBJ2-3

CDR3: CASSVNIQYF
DNA: TGTGCCAGCAGTGTAAACATTCAGTACTTC
D: -
V: TRBV2
size: many
J: TRBJ2-4

CDR3: CASSSRGDGTEAFF
DNA: TGTGCCAGCAGTTCTAGGGGCGACGGCACTGAAGCTTTCTTT
D: -
V: TRBV6-5
size: -
J: TRBJ1-1

CDR3: CASSGAGGRLHF
DNA: TGTGCCAGCAGTGGGGCCGGGGGGAGGCTCCACTTT
D: -
V: TRBV25-1
size: few
J: TRBJ1-6

CDR3: CASSQGGTWSDTQYF
DNA: TGTGCCAGCAGCCAAGGGGGGACATGGTCAGATACGCAGTATTTT
D: -
V: TRBV3-1
size: -
J: TRBJ2-3

CDR3: CASSGGGGQRTDTQYF
DNA: TGTGCCAGCAGCGGGGGAGGGGGGCAACGCACAGATACGCAGTATTTT
D: -
V: TRBV5-8
size: few
J: TRBJ2-3

CDR3: CASSQDRGSRTSNTEAFF
DNA: TGCGCCAGCAGCCAAGATAGGGGGAGCCGTACTTCTAACACTGAAGCTTTCTTT
D: -
V: TRBV4-1
size: many
J: TRBJ1-1

CDR3: CASSLGLAYDNEQFF
DNA: TGTGCCAGCAGCCTCGGACTAGCTTATGACAATGAGCAGTTCTTC
D: TRBD2
V: TRBV7-3
size: few
J: TRBJ2-1

CDR3: CASSQNLRKYTGELFF
DNA: TGTGCCAGCAGCCAAAACCTCAGGAAATACACCGGGGAGCTGTTTTTT
D: -
V: TRBV14
size: -
J: TRBJ2-2

CDR3: CASTYSRGQRGGGELFF
DNA: TGTGCCAGCACCTATTCGCGGGGCCAAAGAGGAGGCGGGGAGCTGTTTTTT
D: -
V: TRBV3-1
size: many
J: TRBJ2-2

CDR3: CASSQRGGNQPQHF
DNA: TGTGCCAGCAGCCAAAGAGGGGGCAATCAGCCCCAGCATTTT
D: -
V: TRBV3-1
size: few
J: TRBJ1-5

CDR3: CASSSSGVGNSPLHF
DNA: TGTGCCAGTAGTTCCAGTGGGGTAGGGAATTCACCCCTCCACTTT
D: -
V: TRBV19
size: -
J: TRBJ1-6

CDR3: CSARETSGGVRDTQYF
DNA: TGCAGTGCTAGAGAAACTAGCGGGGGAGTTCGGGATACGCAGTATTTT
D: TRBD2
V: TRBV20-1
size: -
J: TRBJ2-3

CDR3: CASSYLGRAHVGTGELFF
DNA: TGTGCCAGCAGTTACTTGGGCAGGGCCCACGTAGGGACCGGGGAGCTGTTTTTT
D: -
V: TRBV6-2/TRBV6-3
size: few
J: TRBJ2-2

CDR3: CSADSGLLSNEQFF
DNA: TGCAGTGCCGACTCGGGACTCCTCAGCAATGAGCAGTTCTTC
D: -
V: TRBV20-1
size: few
J: TRBJ2-1

CDR3: CASREGLAGNKETQYF
DNA: TGTGCCAGCAGGGAAGGACTAGCGGGGAACAAAGAGACCCAGTACTTC
D: TRBD2
V: TRBV2
size: few
J: TRBJ2-5